The 26 T cell receptor beta chains in this list originate from one sample, sequenced in a study of T cell repertoires in cytomegalovirus infection. No antigens are known for them. TCRdb re-analysed the reads in MiXCR, keeping a single row per CDR3 protein. This sample has about 130,000 distinct CDR3 sequences; 20% to 30% occur once, and the top ten carry approximately 35%. The sequenced sample consisted of PBMCs, sequenced either directly or after in vitro stimulation (not recorded which). The source is a human donor in good health (CMV status not recorded). Some clones in this sample may be carry-over from other donors' samples.

This clonotype was recorded a few times. Here the CDR3 DNA reads TGCAGCGTTGAAGCTAGCGGGGCCTACGAGCAGTACTTC. The encoded protein is CSVEASGAYEQYF. The chain carries TRBV29-1 and TRBJ2-7; 9 positions agree with TRBD2. Trimming at V came to 1 base and at J to 2 bases, leaving 0 bases not matched to a gene. The CDR3 is 13 residues long. CDR1 is SQVTM, CDR2 ANQGSEA, per germline.

The J gene is TRBJ1-5, the V gene TRBV4-1; maybe TRBD1 (6 bases). V dropped 4 bases and J dropped 7 bases, with 14 bases sitting between them. There are 14 residues in the CDR3. CDR1 is MGHRA, CDR2 YSYEKL, per germline. The CDR3 sequence is CASSPRMTGQPQHF. The CDR3, as DNA: TGCGCCAGCAGCCCACGGATGACAGGACAGCCCCAGCATTTT.

The rearrangement joins TRBV24-1 to TRBJ2-1; 9 bases line up with TRBD1. Per germline, CDR1 KGHDR and CDR2 SFDVKD. The CDR3 runs to 15 residues. Trimming took 7 bases from V and 4 from J; bases not matched to a gene: 7. The CDR3 region is CATSPRQGEYNEQFF. The CDR3 DNA reads TGTGCCACCAGCCCTAGACAGGGGGAGTACAATGAGCAGTTCTTC.

In this sample, this clonotype turned up many times. J is TRBJ2-7 and V is TRBV7-8; no firm D call. The germline V gene has CDR1 SGHVS and CDR2 FQNEAQ. This CDR3 comprises 15 residues. V dropped 2 bases and J dropped 0 bases, with 11 bases sitting between them. DNA of the CDR3: TGTGCCAGCAGCTTACTCCAGCGAAACTCCTACGAGCAGTACTTC. Its protein product is CASSLLQRNSYEQYF.

The sample holds many counts of this clonotype. The chain links TRBV7-2 to TRBJ2-2; no clear D gene. CDR1 is SGHTA, CDR2 FQGNSA, per germline. The CDR3 spans 15 residues. The ends were cut back, 1 base at V and 3 bases at J, with 9 bases in the middle. The CDR3 spells CASSLGWGYTGELFF. In DNA, the CDR3 is TGTGCCAGCAGCTTAGGATGGGGTTACACCGGGGAGCTGTTTTTT.

The rearrangement joins TRBV12-3 or TRBV12-4 to TRBJ2-7; possibly TRBD2 for D (6 bases). The CDR3 extends over 13 amino acids. Deletions cut 6 bases from V and 3 bases from J, with 12 bases between. CDR3: CASSALGSYEQYV. CDR3 nucleotide sequence: TGTGCCAGCAGCGCTCTCGGGAGCTACGAGCAGTACGTC.

This chain uses TRBV4-1 with TRBJ1-1; 7 bases align to TRBD1. CDR1 and CDR2 (germline): MGHRA, YSYEKL. CDR3 length: 14 amino acids. Trimming cost V 4 bases and J 4 bases; bases outside gene matches: 6. The CDR3 sequence is CASSPRGLVTEAFF. CDR3 nucleotide sequence: TGCGCCAGCAGCCCTAGGGGGCTGGTCACTGAAGCTTTCTTT.

This clonotype was detected only a few times. This chain uses TRBV5-4 with TRBJ2-2; perhaps TRBD2 as D (5 bases). The ends were cut back, 7 bases at V and 6 bases at J, with 16 bases in the middle. The germline CDR1 and CDR2 sequences are SGHNT and YYREEE (reference sequence). This CDR3 contains 14 residues. The CDR3 spells CASQPVDGAGELFF. The DNA for the CDR3 is TGTGCCAGCCAACCGGTGGACGGGGCCGGGGAGCTGTTTTTT.

The V gene is TRBV5-1, the J gene TRBJ1-3; unclear D gene. Germline values: CDR1 SGHRS, CDR2 YFSETQ. V shed 0 bases and J shed 0 bases, with 10 bases lying between them. The CDR3 loop spans 16 amino acids. The CDR3, as DNA: TGCGCCAGCAGCTTGGACAGCACGAACTCTGGAAACACCATATATTTT. Translation: CASSLDSTNSGNTIYF.

This clonotype was counted a few times. In DNA, the CDR3 is TGTGCCAGCAGTTCCCGGTCGATGAGAGGACAGGGGATCTTCGAGGCTTTCTTT. Protein: CASSSRSMRGQGIFEAFF. This chain uses TRBV12-3 or TRBV12-4 with TRBJ1-1, with TRBD1 matching over 9 bases. V dropped 4 bases and J dropped 11; count of bases not matched to a gene: 23. The CDR3 is 18 residues long.

This clonotype was detected a few times. This sequence joins TRBV2 and TRBJ1-2, with D unclear. The CDR3 contains 12 residues. The germline V gene encodes CDR1 SNHLY and CDR2 FYNNEI. V was pared by 4 bases and J by 5 bases, with 8 bases between. CDR3: CASSGSSYGYTF. In DNA, the CDR3 is TGTGCCAGCAGTGGGTCCTCTTATGGCTACACCTTC.

In this sample, this clonotype turned up a few times. A junction boundary mismatches the germline segment, possibly from a read error. The gene calls are TRBV18 and TRBJ1-4; D is undetermined. The CDR3 consists of 13 residues. The germline V gene has CDR1 KGHSH and CDR2 LQKENI. CDR3 coding DNA: TGTGCCAGCTCACCGCCAACCAATGAAAAACTGTTTTTT. Encoded protein: CASSPPTNEKLFF.

The chain carries TRBV7-2 and TRBJ2-7, with D possibly matching TRBD1 (6 bases). The V and J ends lost 5 bases and 3 bases respectively, with 11 bases between them. In germline, CDR1 is SGHTA, CDR2 FQGNSA. This CDR3 contains 13 residues. DNA of the CDR3: TGTGCCAGCAGCCCCGGGACAATCTACGAGCAGTACTTC. Amino acids: CASSPGTIYEQYF. The whole variable domain, remainder taken from reference TRBV7-2 and TRBJ2-7, is GAGVSQSPSNKVTEKGKDVELRCDPISGHTALYWYRQSLGQGLEFLIYFQGNSAPDKSGLPSDRFSAERTGGSVSTLTIQRTQQEDSAVYLCASSPGTIYEQYFGPGTRLTVT.

This clonotype has only a few counts. The V gene is TRBV6-7, the J gene TRBJ2-7; possible D gene TRBD1, 6 bases. TRBV6-7 is assigned to the ORF class and has an uncertain function. V lost 5 bases and J 1 base, leaving 6 bases between the germline ends. The CDR3 has 12 residues. CDR3 in DNA: TGTGCCAGCAGTGGACAGTCCTACGAGCAGTACGTC. As protein: CASSGQSYEQYV.

This clonotype appeared a few times. The rearrangement joins TRBV28 to TRBJ1-2; the match to TRBD1 covers 11 bases. The CDR3 is 13 amino acids. The trim removed 6 bases at V and 8 bases at J, leaving 5 bases unmatched. CDR1 MDHEN and CDR2 SYDVKM come from the germline V gene. The CDR3 nucleotides read TGTGCCAGCAGCGGACAGGGGGCGTTAGGCTACACCTTC. It specifies CASSGQGALGYTF.

This clonotype was seen repeatedly, ten times or more. V and J are TRBV7-9 and TRBJ2-1; 13 bases are shared with TRBD2. The CDR3 contains 16 residues. Germline CDR1 and CDR2: SEHNR and FQNEAQ (reference sequence). Trimming took 2 bases from V and 4 from J; bases not matched to a gene: 2. CDR3 in DNA: TGTGCCAGCAGCTTATTGGGACTAGCGGGGTACAATGAGCAGTTCTTC. It codes for CASSLLGLAGYNEQFF. Complete variable domain (other parts from reference TRBV7-9 and TRBJ2-1): DTGVSQNPRHKITKRGQNVTFRCDPISEHNRLYWYRQTLGQGPEFLTYFQNEAQLEKSRLLSDRFSAERPKGSFSTLEIQRTEQGDSAMYLCASSLLGLAGYNEQFFGPGTRLTVL.

This sequence joins TRBV5-4 and TRBJ2-3, with 15 bases aligning to TRBD2. With V trimmed by 3 bases and J by 2 bases, 7 bases remained unmatched. The V gene's germline CDR1 is SGHNT and CDR2 YYREEE (reference sequence). The CDR3 is 18 amino acids. CDR3 region: CASSSGLAGGGTTDTQYF. The CDR3 DNA follows: TGTGCCAGCAGCTCGGGACTAGCGGGAGGAGGCACCACAGATACGCAGTATTTT.

The J gene is TRBJ2-5, the V gene TRBV7-9, with no clear D. Between the trimmed V and J ends, which lost 3 bases and 1 base, there was a span of 6 bases. The CDR3 is 13 residues long. Germline V CDR1 and CDR2: SEHNR, FQNEAQ (reference sequence). The CDR3 sequence is CASSLSGQETQYF. CDR3 nucleotides: TGTGCCAGCAGCTTGTCAGGCCAAGAGACCCAGTACTTC. The variable domain in full, with the rest retrieved from reference TRBV7-9 and TRBJ2-5, is DTGVSQNPRHKITKRGQNVTFRCDPISEHNRLYWYRQTLGQGPEFLTYFQNEAQLEKSRLLSDRFSAERPKGSFSTLEIQRTEQGDSAMYLCASSLSGQETQYFGPGTRLLVL.

At least ten counts were recorded for this clonotype. V and J are TRBV7-2 and TRBJ2-1; 8 nucleotides line up with TRBD2. This CDR3 contains 16 residues. With V trimmed by 1 base and J by 4 bases, 6 bases remained unmatched. In germline, CDR1 is SGHTA, CDR2 FQGNSA. CDR3 amino acids: CASSLGLAGGYNEQFF. The DNA for the CDR3 is TGTGCCAGCAGCTTAGGCCTAGCGGGCGGGTACAATGAGCAGTTCTTC.

This clonotype came up a few times. V is TRBV12-3 or TRBV12-4 and J is TRBJ1-4; possibly TRBD1 for D (5 bases). The CDR3 runs 15 residues. The V and J ends lost 2 bases and 6 bases respectively, with 13 bases between them. The CDR3 DNA sequence: TGTGCCAGCAGTTTATCTTGGGGGTCGGATGAAAAACTGTTTTTT. It translates to CASSLSWGSDEKLFF.

This clonotype was counted a single time. CDR3 amino acids: CASSLNLQGAGNEQFF. The CDR3 DNA reads TGCGCCAGCAGCCTCAACCTACAGGGGGCTGGCAATGAGCAGTTCTTC. The chain uses TRBV4-3 and TRBJ2-1, with TRBD1 matching 9 bases. The length of the CDR3 is 16 residues. V was pared by 4 bases and J by 6 bases, with 10 bases of the junction left unmatched. Germline CDR1 and CDR2: LGHNA and YSLEER.

The rearrangement uses TRBV7-3 and TRBJ2-4, with D perhaps matching TRBD1 (6 bases). V dropped 2 bases and J dropped 12 bases, with 17 bases sitting between them. The germline V gene has CDR1 SGHTA and CDR2 FQGTGA. CDR3 length: 14 amino acids. The CDR3 DNA follows: TGTGCCAGCAGCTTAGCAGGGGTCAGGTCAACTCAGTACTTC. This translates into CASSLAGVRSTQYF.

The J gene is TRBJ1-1, the V gene TRBV6-2 or TRBV6-3; 8 bases map to TRBD1. Per the germline V gene, CDR1 is MNHEY and CDR2 is SVGEGT. V lost 6 bases, J lost 1 base, and 1 base stayed unmatched. The CDR3 covers 13 residues. The CDR3 loop is CASRTGANTEAFF. CDR3 in DNA: TGTGCCAGCAGGACAGGGGCGAACACTGAAGCTTTCTTT.

The rearrangement links TRBV6-2 or TRBV6-3 to TRBJ1-1; TRBD1 matches 7 bases. CDR1 and CDR2 (germline): MNHEY, SVGEGT. This CDR3 is 14 amino acids long. J lost 6 bases, V lost 8 bases, and 12 bases had no gene match. DNA of the CDR3: TGTGCCAGCCAAACCCGACAGGGTCGGTCTGAAGCTTTCTTT. Residues: CASQTRQGRSEAFF.

V gene TRBV28 combines with J gene TRBJ1-2, with D hard to call. Germline V CDR1 and CDR2: MDHEN, SYDVKM. V was cut by 3 bases and J by 0 bases, with 5 bases left in between. This CDR3 is 13 amino acids long. The CDR3 loop reads CASSFGPNYGYTF. In DNA, the CDR3 is TGTGCCAGCAGTTTTGGGCCTAACTATGGCTACACCTTC.

The chain links TRBV27 to TRBJ1-2, with 8 nucleotides matching TRBD1. The CDR3 loop spans 16 amino acids. Germline assignment: CDR1 MNHEY and CDR2 SMNVEV (reference sequence). V was pared by 3 bases and J by 5 bases, with 11 bases of the junction left unmatched. DNA for the CDR3: TGTGCCAGCAGTTTCCAGGGGCAGGGGGCGAGTTATGGCTACACCTTC. This encodes CASSFQGQGASYGYTF.